This TCR beta chain emerged from a study of regulatory T cells in long-lasting Graves disease. The CDR3 runs 12 residues. Germline V gene data show CDR1 as SGHTA and CDR2 as FQGNSA. The time point denotes: persistent/refractory GD, antithyroid drugs over 5 years with positive TRAb. PBMCs were the source of the RNA used for TCR sequencing. This clonotype occurred a few times. At one end, the junction sequence differs from germline, possibly due to a read error. For TCR beta, libraries came from iRepertoire HTBI primers and Arm-PCR of CDR3 regions. TCRdb reanalysed the multiplex PCR reads using MiXCR and keeps one entry per CDR3 protein. The sample yields about 400,000 distinct CDR3 sequences, less than 25% seen once.

This chain joins TRBV7-2 and TRBJ1-2; TRBD1 is a possible D gene (5 bases). Sequenced material: peripheral blood mononuclear cells (PBMCs), taken when the disease was refractory, from a patient treated with antithyroid drugs. This TCR came from a female donor with Graves disease. This chain's CDR3 is CASSWVGDGYAF. The CDR3 nucleotides read TGTGCCAGCAGCTGGGTCGGGGACGGCTACGCCTTC.